This TCR beta chain emerged from a study of blood T cell repertoires in COVID-19. Study-wide context: PBMCs, B-cell-depleted T cells, or T cells provided the cDNA or gDNA that made up the material.

Germline loops: CDR1 SQVTM, CDR2 ANQGSEA. V was cut by 0 bases and J by 6 bases, with 12 bases left in between. There are 15 residues in the CDR3. This clone has a single count. The assay was immunoSEQ multiplex PCR, and TCRdb's table has in-frame clones only and misses some. Among a few hundred thousand clones listed, over 80% were seen once. Sequencing was carried out using PBMCs or T cells enriched from blood (not recorded which). The receptor was isolated from a middle-aged woman who had been exposed to COVID-19. This sequence joins TRBV29-1 and TRBJ1-6, with D unresolved. The CDR3 is CSVEDPSTPNSPLHF. The CDR3 nucleotides read TGCAGCGTTGAAGATCCGTCGACACCTAATTCACCCCTCCACTTT.